These 22 T cell receptor beta chains were all obtained from the same sample, sequenced in a study of T cell responses to AZD1222 COVID-19 vaccine. Profiled with immunoSEQ multiplex PCR; TCRdb holds only in-frame clones, not every one. The sample holds under 110,000 clones; approximately 90% are singletons and the top ten take about 1.5%. The sequencing here drew on peripheral blood, taken on day 0 of AZD1222 vaccination. These receptors were collected from an adult in good health.

The chain links TRBV15 to TRBJ1-5; no definite D call. CDR3 length: 12 amino acids. The germline V gene encodes CDR1 LNHNV and CDR2 YYDKDF (reference sequence). The V and J ends lost 3 bases and 7 bases respectively, with 7 bases between them. The DNA for the CDR3 is TGTGCCACCAGCAGTATTAACCAGCCCCAGCATTTT. This encodes CATSSINQPQHF.

The V call is TRBV19, the J call TRBJ2-5; D remains ambiguous. The CDR3 consists of 13 residues. Germline CDR1 LNHDA, CDR2 SQIVND (reference sequence). The germline V and J ends were trimmed by 1 base and 7 bases, with 10 bases remaining between them. The CDR3 reads CASSIGYLGTQYF. The CDR3 DNA reads TGTGCCAGTAGTATAGGGTACTTAGGGACCCAGTACTTC.

V and J are TRBV28 and TRBJ1-5; D is uncertain. V lost 7 bases, J lost 8 bases, and 21 bases lay in between. The CDR3 runs 15 residues. Germline-derived CDR1 and CDR2 are MDHEN and SYDVKM. CDR3 nucleotide sequence: TGTGCCAGCACCTCACACGGGGAGGCTCTCGAGCCCCAGCATTTT. As protein: CASTSHGEALEPQHF.

This chain joins TRBV6-5 and TRBJ1-3; TRBD1 is a possible D gene (6 bases). The CDR3 is made up of 15 amino acids. V shed 5 bases and J shed 2 bases, with 13 bases lying between them. Germline V CDR1 and CDR2: MNHEY, SVGAGI. The CDR3 here is CASSRTGKTGNTIYF. The CDR3 coding sequence is TGTGCCAGCAGTCGCACAGGGAAGACTGGAAACACCATATATTTT.

This clone has just one count. Additional DNA sequences in this sample encode the identical CDR3. This chain links TRBV9 with TRBJ1-2; 9 bases match TRBD1. CDR3 size: 14 residues. The V gene's germline CDR1 is SGDLS and CDR2 YYNGEE. The junction had 6 bases not matched to a gene; V was cut back by 3 bases and J by 6 bases. The CDR3: CASSAQQGADGYTF. DNA of the CDR3: TGTGCCAGCAGCGCCCAACAGGGGGCCGATGGCTACACCTTC.

Regarding this clone: Other nucleotide sequences in the sample specify the same CDR3. The genes are TRBV5-1 and TRBJ1-2, with D hard to call. The CDR3 sequence is 13 residues long. Germline CDR1 and CDR2: SGHRS and YFSETQ. Trimming pared 0 bases from V and 4 bases from J, leaving 7 bases between. In nucleotides, the CDR3 is TGCGCCAGCAGCTTGGCCCCCGCCTATGGCTACACCTTC. This codes for CASSLAPAYGYTF.

V gene TRBV19 combines with J gene TRBJ2-7, with D perhaps matching TRBD2 (5 bases). Trimming took off 6 bases at V and 3 bases at J, with 12 bases between the two ends. There are 13 residues in the CDR3. Germline-derived CDR1 and CDR2 are LNHDA and SQIVND (reference sequence). CDR3 loop: CASSLTTLYEQYF. For the CDR3, the DNA is TGTGCCAGTAGCTTGACTACGCTCTACGAGCAGTACTTC.

This clone was seen once. This CDR3 reads CASSFGRDRVNEKLFF. The CDR3 nucleotides are TGTGCCAGCAGCTTCGGTAGGGATAGGGTGAATGAAAAACTGTTTTTT. The chain links TRBV5-4 to TRBJ1-4; D call uncertain. Germline assignment: CDR1 SGHNT and CDR2 YYREEE (reference sequence). V lost 2 bases to trimming and J lost 5 bases, with 16 bases between them. The CDR3 length is 16 residues.

The chain couples TRBV7-3 to TRBJ1-1; weak D call: TRBD1 (5 bases). The V gene's germline CDR1 is SGHTA and CDR2 FQGTGA. There are 14 residues in the CDR3. V was shortened by 5 bases and J by 3 bases, with 13 bases between the two germline ends. CDR3 sequence: CASSAVGRDTEAFF. The CDR3 DNA sequence: TGTGCCAGCAGCGCCGTCGGCAGGGACACTGAAGCTTTCTTT.

The chain has TRBV28 and TRBJ1-5; D ambiguous. Trimming left V 2 bases short and J 0 bases short, with 5 bases between. CDR1 MDHEN and CDR2 SYDVKM come from the germline V gene. The CDR3 runs to 14 residues. This CDR3 reads CASSLLHSNQPQHF. The CDR3 region has the DNA TGTGCCAGCAGTTTACTACATAGCAATCAGCCCCAGCATTTT.

V and J are TRBV27 and TRBJ1-1, with a possible D match to TRBD1 (5 bases). This CDR3 comprises 17 residues. Per germline, CDR1 MNHEY and CDR2 SMNVEV (reference sequence). V shed 5 bases and J shed 0 bases, with 19 bases lying between them. The CDR3 DNA reads as TGTGCCAGCAGTCTCCTCGGTTTCGGGGCCTTGAACACTGAAGCTTTCTTT. It specifies CASSLLGFGALNTEAFF.

The chain combines TRBV23-1 with TRBJ1-2; 9 nucleotides match TRBD1. TRBV23-1 is sorted into the ORF group, with uncertain function. J lost 4 bases, V lost 1 base, and 7 bases had no gene match. The CDR3 consists of 16 residues. The CDR3 is CASSQCPGQGSYGYTF. In nucleotides, the CDR3 is TGCGCCAGCAGTCAATGCCCGGGACAGGGAAGCTATGGCTACACCTTC.

This chain uses TRBV9 with TRBJ1-1, with 7 bases that match TRBD1. Germline CDR1 and CDR2: SGDLS and YYNGEE. There are 15 residues in the CDR3. The V gene end was trimmed by 1 base and the J gene end by 4 bases; junction bases not matched to a gene: 7. This CDR3 is CASSVRGDSLTEAFF. CDR3 DNA sequence: TGTGCCAGCAGCGTACGGGGGGACAGCCTCACTGAAGCTTTCTTT.

V and J are TRBV6-1 and TRBJ2-5, with D unclear. V lost 3 bases to trimming and J lost 1 base, with 9 bases between them. This CDR3 has 14 amino acids. The germline V gene encodes CDR1 MNHNS and CDR2 SASEGT. This CDR3 reads CASSDWGSQETQYF. CDR3 in DNA: TGTGCCAGCAGTGATTGGGGATCCCAAGAGACCCAGTACTTC.

The rearrangement links TRBV30 to TRBJ1-1, with D maybe TRBD1 (6 bases). The CDR3 runs 14 residues. The V gene lost 1 base and the J gene lost 0 bases, with 9 bases spanning the gap. CDR1 GTSNPN and CDR2 SVGIG come from the germline V gene (reference sequence). CDR3 region: CAWSEDSVNTEAFF. For the CDR3, the DNA is TGTGCCTGGAGTGAGGACAGCGTGAACACTGAAGCTTTCTTT.

Details on this clone: As the CDR3 is not closed by the conserved phenylalanine or tryptophan, this likely results from a read error. The chain links TRBV9 to TRBJ1-6, with a possible D match to TRBD1 (5 bases). V lost 3 bases to trimming and J lost 9 bases, with 16 bases between them. The CDR3 spans 15 residues. Germline-derived CDR1 and CDR2 are SGDLS and YYNGEE. CDR3 nucleotides: TGTGCCAGCAGCGCCGGGACTGCTGGGTCTTCACCCCTCCACCTT. It yields the protein CASSAGTAGSSPLHL.

This clone was seen once. This sequence joins TRBV6-4 and TRBJ2-1; 7 nucleotides agree with TRBD1. Per germline, CDR1 MRHNA and CDR2 SNTAGT. The CDR3 consists of 13 residues. V was pared by 3 bases and J by 10 bases, with 6 bases of the junction left unmatched. In nucleotides, the CDR3 is TGTGCCAGCAGTGAGGGGGACAGCAGGGAGCAGTTCTTC. It encodes CASSEGDSREQFF.

The gene calls are TRBV2 and TRBJ2-3; unclear D gene. The V and J ends lost 4 bases and 3 bases respectively, with 5 bases between them. This CDR3 is built from 12 residues. Germline lookup yields CDR1 SNHLY and CDR2 FYNNEI. CDR3 sequence reads: CASSVRTDTQYF. The CDR3 coding sequence is TGTGCCAGCAGTGTTCGGACAGATACGCAGTATTTT.

The chain is built from TRBV5-6 and TRBJ2-7; TRBD1 aligns across 10 bases. With 5 bases clipped from V and 5 bases from J, the junction kept 7 bases outside the gene matches. Germline lookup yields CDR1 SGHDT and CDR2 YYEEEE. The CDR3 spans 14 residues. The CDR3, as DNA: TGTGCCAGCAGTTCTGGGACAGGGGTGGACGAGCAGTACTTC. This codes for CASSSGTGVDEQYF.

The V gene is TRBV6-5, the J gene TRBJ1-5, with 7 bases fitting TRBD1. V lost 6 bases and J lost 7; bases outside the gene matches: 12. Germline assignment: CDR1 MNHEY and CDR2 SVGAGI. The CDR3 spans 15 residues. CDR3 amino acids: CASRATGEERQPQHF. DNA for the CDR3: TGTGCCAGCAGGGCCACAGGGGAAGAAAGGCAGCCCCAGCATTTT.

V usage is TRBV10-3 and J usage is TRBJ2-7; D is unclear. The V and J ends lost 2 bases and 6 bases respectively, with 11 bases between them. CDR1 is ENHRY and CDR2 is SYGVKD in the germline V gene. This CDR3 comprises 13 residues. Here the CDR3 DNA reads TGTGCCATCAGTGAGCTACTGGGTCTCGAGCAGTACTTC. Translated, it gives CAISELLGLEQYF.

This clone has only a few counts. V and J are TRBV4-1 and TRBJ1-2; D is ambiguous. CDR1 and CDR2 from the germline V gene are MGHRA and YSYEKL. The CDR3 extends over 18 amino acids. V was trimmed by 5 bases and J by 1 base, leaving 23 bases between them. The CDR3 loop reads CASSKNPSGKDVNYGYTF. CDR3 nucleotides: TGCGCCAGCAGCAAGAACCCTTCGGGGAAAGACGTTAACTATGGCTACACCTTC.